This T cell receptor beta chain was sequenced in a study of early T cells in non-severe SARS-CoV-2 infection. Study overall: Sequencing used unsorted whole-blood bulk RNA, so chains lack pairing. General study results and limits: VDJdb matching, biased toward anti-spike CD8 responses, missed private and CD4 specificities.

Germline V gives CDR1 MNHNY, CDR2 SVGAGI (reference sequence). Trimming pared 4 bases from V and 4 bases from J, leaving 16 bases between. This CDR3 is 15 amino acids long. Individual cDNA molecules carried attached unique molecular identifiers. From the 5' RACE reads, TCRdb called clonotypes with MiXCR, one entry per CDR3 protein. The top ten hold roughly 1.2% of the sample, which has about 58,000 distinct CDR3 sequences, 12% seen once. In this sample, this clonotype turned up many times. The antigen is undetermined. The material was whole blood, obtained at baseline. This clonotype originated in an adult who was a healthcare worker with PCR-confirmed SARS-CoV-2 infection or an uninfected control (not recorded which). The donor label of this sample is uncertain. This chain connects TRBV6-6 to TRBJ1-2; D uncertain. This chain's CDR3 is CASSSSGGSSYGYTF. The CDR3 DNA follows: TGTGCCAGCAGTTCCTCGGGAGGCTCCTCCTATGGCTACACCTTC.